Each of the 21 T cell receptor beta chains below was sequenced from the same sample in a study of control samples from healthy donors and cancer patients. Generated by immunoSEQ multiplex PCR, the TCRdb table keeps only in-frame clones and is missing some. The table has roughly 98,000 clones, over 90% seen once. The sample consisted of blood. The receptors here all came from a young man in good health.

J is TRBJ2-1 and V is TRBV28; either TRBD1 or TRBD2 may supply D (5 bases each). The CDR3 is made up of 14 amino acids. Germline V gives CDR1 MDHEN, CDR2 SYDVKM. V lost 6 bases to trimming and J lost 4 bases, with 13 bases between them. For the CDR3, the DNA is TGTGCCAGCAGAATTGGGACGGGGTACAATGAGCAGTTCTTC. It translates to CASRIGTGYNEQFF.

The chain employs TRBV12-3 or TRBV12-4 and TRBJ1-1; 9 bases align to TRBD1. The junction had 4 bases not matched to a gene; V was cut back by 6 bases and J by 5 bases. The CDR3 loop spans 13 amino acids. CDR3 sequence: CASRWTGVTEAFF. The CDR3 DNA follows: TGTGCCAGCAGATGGACAGGGGTTACTGAAGCTTTCTTT.

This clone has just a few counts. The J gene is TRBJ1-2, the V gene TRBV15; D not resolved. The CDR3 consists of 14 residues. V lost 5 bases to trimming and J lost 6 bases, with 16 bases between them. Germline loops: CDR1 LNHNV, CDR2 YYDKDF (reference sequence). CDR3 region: CATSGRGEVDGYTF. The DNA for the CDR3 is TGTGCCACCAGCGGCCGTGGGGAGGTGGATGGCTACACCTTC.

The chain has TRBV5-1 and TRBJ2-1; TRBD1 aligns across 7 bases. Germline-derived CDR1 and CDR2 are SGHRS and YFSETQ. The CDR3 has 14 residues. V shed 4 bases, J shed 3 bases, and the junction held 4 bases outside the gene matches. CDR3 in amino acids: CASSPGDSYNEQFF. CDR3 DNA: TGCGCCAGCAGCCCCGGGGACAGCTACAATGAGCAGTTCTTC.

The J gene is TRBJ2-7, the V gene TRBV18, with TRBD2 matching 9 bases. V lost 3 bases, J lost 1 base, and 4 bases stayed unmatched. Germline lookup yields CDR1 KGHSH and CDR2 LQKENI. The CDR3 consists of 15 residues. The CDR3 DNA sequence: TGTGCCAGCTCACCGCGTAGCGGGGGATCCTACGAGCAGTACTTC. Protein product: CASSPRSGGSYEQYF.

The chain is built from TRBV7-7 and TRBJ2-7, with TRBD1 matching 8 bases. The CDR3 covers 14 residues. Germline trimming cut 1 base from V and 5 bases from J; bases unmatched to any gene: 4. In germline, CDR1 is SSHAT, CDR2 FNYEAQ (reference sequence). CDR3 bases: TGTGCCAGCAGCTTAGGGCAGGGGGCCCACGAGCAGTACTTC. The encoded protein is CASSLGQGAHEQYF.

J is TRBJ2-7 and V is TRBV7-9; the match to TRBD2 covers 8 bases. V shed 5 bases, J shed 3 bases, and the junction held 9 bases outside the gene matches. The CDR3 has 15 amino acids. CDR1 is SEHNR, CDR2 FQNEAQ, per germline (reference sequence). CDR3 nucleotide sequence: TGTGCCAGCAGCATCAAACTAGCGGAAGACTACGAGCAGTACTTC. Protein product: CASSIKLAEDYEQYF.

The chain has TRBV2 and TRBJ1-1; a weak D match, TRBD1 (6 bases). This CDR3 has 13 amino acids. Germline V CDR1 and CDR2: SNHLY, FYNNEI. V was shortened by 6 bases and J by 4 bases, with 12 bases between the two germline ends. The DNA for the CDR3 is TGTGCCAGCAGGGGGGCTCGGGGCACTGAAGCTTTCTTT. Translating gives CASRGARGTEAFF.

CDR3 sequence (DNA): TGTGCCAGCAGCGTACTGGGGGGCGGAACCGGGGAGCTGTTTTTT. As protein: CASSVLGGGTGELFF. The chain couples TRBV9 to TRBJ2-2; D possibly uses TRBD1 or TRBD2 (6 bases each). The CDR3 runs 15 residues. V was pared by 1 base and J by 5 bases, with 12 bases between. Germline V gene lookup returns CDR1 SGDLS and CDR2 YYNGEE.

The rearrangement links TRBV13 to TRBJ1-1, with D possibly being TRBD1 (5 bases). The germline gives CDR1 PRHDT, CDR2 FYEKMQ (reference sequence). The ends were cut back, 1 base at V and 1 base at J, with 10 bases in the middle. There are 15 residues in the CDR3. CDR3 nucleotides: TGTGCCAGCAGCTTAGAAGGGGAGGGGAACACTGAAGCTTTCTTT. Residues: CASSLEGEGNTEAFF.

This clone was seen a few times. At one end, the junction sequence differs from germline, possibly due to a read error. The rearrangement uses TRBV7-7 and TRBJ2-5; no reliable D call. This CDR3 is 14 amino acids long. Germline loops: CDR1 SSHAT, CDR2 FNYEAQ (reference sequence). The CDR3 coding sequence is TGTGCTAGCAGCAGTAGGATGGGCGAAGAGACCCAGTACTTC. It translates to CASSSRMGEETQYF.

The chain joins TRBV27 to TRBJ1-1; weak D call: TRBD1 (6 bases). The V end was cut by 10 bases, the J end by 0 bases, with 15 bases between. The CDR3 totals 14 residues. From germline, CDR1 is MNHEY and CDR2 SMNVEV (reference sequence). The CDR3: CATKGGTMNTEAFF. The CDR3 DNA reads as TGTGCCACTAAGGGGGGGACTATGAACACTGAAGCTTTCTTT.

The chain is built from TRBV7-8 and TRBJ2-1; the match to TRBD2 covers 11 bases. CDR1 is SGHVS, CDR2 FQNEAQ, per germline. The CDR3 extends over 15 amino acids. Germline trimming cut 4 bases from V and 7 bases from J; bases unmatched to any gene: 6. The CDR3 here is CASSSRLAGWNEQFF. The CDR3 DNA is TGTGCCAGCAGCTCTAGACTAGCGGGGTGGAATGAGCAGTTCTTC.

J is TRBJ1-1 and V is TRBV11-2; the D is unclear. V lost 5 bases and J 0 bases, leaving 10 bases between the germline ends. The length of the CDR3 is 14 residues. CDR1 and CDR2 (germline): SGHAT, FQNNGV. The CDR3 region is CASSPSHLNTEAFF. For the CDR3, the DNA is TGTGCCAGCAGCCCAAGCCACCTGAACACTGAAGCTTTCTTT.

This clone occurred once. The CDR3: CASSLSVVYEQYF. CDR3 sequence (DNA): TGTGCCAGCAGCCTTTCGGTAGTCTACGAGCAGTACTTC. The chain employs TRBV7-8 and TRBJ2-7, with D hard to call. From germline, CDR1 is SGHVS and CDR2 FQNEAQ. The CDR3 length is 13 residues. The V end lost 5 bases, the J end lost 3 bases, and 11 bases lay between the germline ends.

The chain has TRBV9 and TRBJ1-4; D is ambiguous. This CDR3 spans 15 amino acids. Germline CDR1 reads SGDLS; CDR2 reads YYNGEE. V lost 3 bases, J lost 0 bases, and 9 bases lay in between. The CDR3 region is CASSAWTATNEKLFF. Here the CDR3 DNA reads TGTGCCAGCAGCGCCTGGACCGCAACTAATGAAAAACTGTTTTTT.

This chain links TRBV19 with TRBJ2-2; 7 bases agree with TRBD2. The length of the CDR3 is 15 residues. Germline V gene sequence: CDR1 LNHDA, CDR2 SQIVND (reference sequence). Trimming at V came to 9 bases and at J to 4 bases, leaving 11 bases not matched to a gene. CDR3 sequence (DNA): TGTGCCAGCCAAGGAGGACTAGTCGTCACCGGGGAGCTGTTTTTT. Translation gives CASQGGLVVTGELFF.

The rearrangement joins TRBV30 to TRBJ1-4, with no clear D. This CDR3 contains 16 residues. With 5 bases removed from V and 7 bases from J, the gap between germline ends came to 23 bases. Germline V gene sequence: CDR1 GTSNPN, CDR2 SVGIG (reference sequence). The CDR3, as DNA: TGTGCCTGGGGGGTAGTGACAAACCTTATAGGTGAAAAACTGTTTTTT. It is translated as CAWGVVTNLIGEKLFF.

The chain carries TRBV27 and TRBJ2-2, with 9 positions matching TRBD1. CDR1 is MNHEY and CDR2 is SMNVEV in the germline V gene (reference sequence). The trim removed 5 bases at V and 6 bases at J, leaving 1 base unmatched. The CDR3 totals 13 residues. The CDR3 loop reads CASSRTGAGELFF. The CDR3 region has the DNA TGTGCCAGCAGTCGGACAGGGGCCGGGGAGCTGTTTTTT.

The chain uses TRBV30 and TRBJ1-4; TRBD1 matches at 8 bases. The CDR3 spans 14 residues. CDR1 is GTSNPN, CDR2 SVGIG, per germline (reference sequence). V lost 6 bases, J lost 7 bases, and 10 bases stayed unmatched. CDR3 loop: CACLPQGAGEKLFF. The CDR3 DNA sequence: TGTGCCTGTTTACCTCAGGGGGCTGGTGAAAAACTGTTTTTT.

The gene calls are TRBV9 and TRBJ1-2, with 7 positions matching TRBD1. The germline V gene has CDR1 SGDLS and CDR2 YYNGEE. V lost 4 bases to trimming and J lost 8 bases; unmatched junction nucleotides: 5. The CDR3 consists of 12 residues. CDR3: CASSPGGGGYTF. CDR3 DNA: TGTGCCAGCAGCCCAGGGGGGGGCGGCTACACCTTC.